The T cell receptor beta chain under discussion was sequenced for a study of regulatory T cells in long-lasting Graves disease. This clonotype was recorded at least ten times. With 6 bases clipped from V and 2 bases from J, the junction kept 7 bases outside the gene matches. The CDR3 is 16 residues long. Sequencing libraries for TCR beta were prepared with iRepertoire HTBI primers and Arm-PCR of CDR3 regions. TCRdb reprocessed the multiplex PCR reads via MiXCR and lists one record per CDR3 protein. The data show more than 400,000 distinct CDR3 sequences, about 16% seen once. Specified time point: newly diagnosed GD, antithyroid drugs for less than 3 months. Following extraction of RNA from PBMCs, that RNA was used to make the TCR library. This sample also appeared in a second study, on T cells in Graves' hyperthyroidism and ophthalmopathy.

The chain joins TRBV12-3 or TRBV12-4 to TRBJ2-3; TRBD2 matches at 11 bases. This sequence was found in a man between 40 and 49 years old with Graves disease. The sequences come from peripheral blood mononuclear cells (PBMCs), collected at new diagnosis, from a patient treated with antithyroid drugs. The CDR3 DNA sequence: TGTGCCAGCAGCCTGACTAGCGGGAAGAACACAGATACGCAGTATTTT. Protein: CASSLTSGKNTDTQYF.